These 13 T cell receptor beta chains originate from one sample sequenced in a study of technical replicates of blood from a handful of donors. Using immunoSEQ multiplex PCR, the repertoire was profiled, and TCRdb retains in-frame clones only, with some absent. Of roughly 92,000 clones in the sample, 90% to 95% were seen once. Sequencing input: T cells isolated from PBMCs. The source is a human donor in good health.

This chain links TRBV19 with TRBJ2-1, with D tentatively TRBD2 (6 bases). The CDR3 sequence is 17 residues long. The germline V gene has CDR1 LNHDA and CDR2 SQIVND (reference sequence). Trimming removed 3 bases at V and 2 bases at J, with 17 bases between. In DNA form, the CDR3 reads TGTGCCAGTAGTATTCCAGTGACGGGAGTTACCTACAATGAGCAGTTCTTC. Protein: CASSIPVTGVTYNEQFF.

The rearrangement links TRBV10-3 to TRBJ2-7; TRBD1 agrees at 8 bases. The CDR3 has 13 amino acids. Germline assignment: CDR1 ENHRY and CDR2 SYGVKD. The V segment lost 10 bases and the J segment 6 bases; nucleotides outside the gene matches: 11. The chain's CDR3 is CATGTEGQGEQYF. The CDR3 coding sequence is TGTGCCACCGGGACAGAAGGACAGGGCGAGCAGTACTTC.

The rearrangement uses TRBV6-4 and TRBJ1-2, with a possible D match to TRBD1 (6 bases). CDR1 and CDR2 (germline): MRHNA, SNTAGT. The CDR3 has 14 amino acids. V dropped 6 bases and J dropped 3 bases, with 14 bases sitting between them. CDR3 loop: CASSYNRQDYGYTF. The CDR3 DNA follows: TGTGCCAGCAGCTACAACAGACAGGACTATGGCTACACCTTC.

This chain uses TRBV5-1 with TRBJ1-1, with D possibly TRBD1 on 5 matching bases. The CDR3 runs to 15 residues. CDR1 is SGHRS, CDR2 YFSETQ, per germline. V lost 4 bases and J 6 bases, leaving 19 bases between the germline ends. CDR3: CASSLPTATSPEAFF. The CDR3 region has the DNA TGCGCCAGCAGCCTCCCGACAGCTACGTCCCCTGAAGCTTTCTTT.

The rearrangement links TRBV6-6 to TRBJ2-2; D gene uncertain. The CDR3 sequence is 15 residues long. With 0 bases removed from V and 2 bases from J, the gap between germline ends came to 7 bases. Germline V gives CDR1 MNHNY, CDR2 SVGAGI (reference sequence). The DNA for the CDR3 is TGTGCCAGCAGTTACTCGGGCGTTAACACCGGGGAGCTGTTTTTT. Its translation: CASSYSGVNTGELFF.

The chain couples TRBV5-1 to TRBJ2-7; TRBD2 might be the D (6 bases). The germline V and J ends were trimmed by 4 bases and 3 bases, with 20 bases remaining between them. This CDR3 has 16 amino acids. The germline CDR1 and CDR2 sequences are SGHRS and YFSETQ. The CDR3 region is CASSPELVYGGYEQYF. The DNA for the CDR3 is TGCGCCAGCAGCCCAGAGCTAGTCTACGGGGGCTACGAGCAGTACTTC.

The rearrangement uses TRBV9 and TRBJ2-1; possible D gene TRBD2, 5 bases. V was shortened by 10 bases and J by 2 bases, with 19 bases between the two germline ends. CDR3 length: 15 residues. Germline V gene lookup returns CDR1 SGDLS and CDR2 YYNGEE. CDR3 region: CASSALLAAYNEQFF. The CDR3 region has the DNA TGTGCCTCCAGCGCACTTCTAGCAGCCTACAATGAGCAGTTCTTC.

Only one count was recorded for this clone. This sequence joins TRBV11-3 and TRBJ1-2; possible D gene TRBD1, 5 bases. The V gene lost 6 bases and the J gene lost 6 bases, with 14 bases spanning the gap. The CDR3 extends over 13 amino acids. The germline V gene encodes CDR1 SGHNT and CDR2 YENEEA. The CDR3 is CASSQDSHHGYTF. The CDR3 DNA sequence: TGTGCCAGCAGTCAAGACAGTCATCATGGCTACACCTTC.

The chain joins TRBV12-5 to TRBJ2-4; no definite D call. The CDR3 extends over 13 amino acids. Trimming left V 0 bases short and J 9 bases short, with 9 bases between. Germline assignment: CDR1 LGHNT and CDR2 FRNRAP. This CDR3 reads CASGLVGQVIQYF. The CDR3, as DNA: TGTGCTAGTGGTTTGGTGGGTCAGGTCATTCAGTACTTC.

The chain uses TRBV7-3 and TRBJ2-3; possibly TRBD2 for D (5 bases). The CDR3 runs 15 residues. Germline V gene data show CDR1 as SGHTA and CDR2 as FQGTGA. Trimming stripped 6 bases from V and 2 bases from J, with 15 bases between. The chain's CDR3 is CASSLIGADTDTQYF. CDR3 sequence (DNA): TGTGCCAGCAGTCTTATCGGAGCGGACACAGATACGCAGTATTTT.

The V and J genes are TRBV27 and TRBJ1-1, with TRBD1 as a possible D gene (6 bases). The V end was cut by 4 bases, the J end by 6 bases, with 15 bases between. This CDR3 has 14 amino acids. Germline lookup yields CDR1 MNHEY and CDR2 SMNVEV (reference sequence). The CDR3 nucleotides read TGTGCCAGCAGTTCGCCCGCAGGGGTCCCTGAAGCTTTCTTT. Residues: CASSSPAGVPEAFF.

V gene TRBV6-5 combines with J gene TRBJ2-7; TRBD2 is a possible D gene (5 bases). CDR3 length: 15 amino acids. V lost 6 bases and J 1 base, leaving 16 bases between the germline ends. Germline CDR1 reads MNHEY; CDR2 reads SVGAGI. Written as DNA, the CDR3 is TGTGCCAGCAGCTGGGAGCGTGAGCTTTCCTACGAGCAGTACTTC. It encodes CASSWERELSYEQYF.

This rearrangement joins TRBV6-6 to TRBJ2-7; a weak D match, TRBD2 (5 bases). Germline CDR1 is MNHNY and CDR2 is SVGAGI (reference sequence). This CDR3 is 13 amino acids long. V lost 6 bases, J lost 2 bases, and 11 bases lay in between. The CDR3 DNA follows: TGTGCCAGCAGGAGGACTGACACCTACGAGCAGTACTTC. It yields the protein CASRRTDTYEQYF.